This section outlines one T cell receptor beta chain sequence together with its context. Germline V CDR1 and CDR2: SGHRS, YFSETQ. The CDR3 loop spans 14 amino acids. V was pared by 5 bases and J by 3 bases, with 13 bases between. The sample is drawn from a study of cytomegalovirus exposure and HLA in healthy donors. Turning to the study itself: HLA-typed donors were the source of approximately 88 million unique TCRs, which an early data release held.

The PCR made use of 60 Vbeta and 13 Jbeta primers. Profiling relied on immunoSEQ multiplex PCR, and the TCRdb table lists in-frame clones only, not all of them. Counted here are more than 55,000 clones, about 80% occurring once; the ten biggest clones make up around 4.1%. This chain links TRBV5-1 with TRBJ2-3, with a tentative D call TRBD1 (6 bases). The sample consisted of PBMCs. This TCR was recovered from a man between 25 and 39 years old in good health and CMV-seronegative. The CDR3 protein is CASRLPTGTDTQYF. CDR3 bases: TGCGCCAGCAGGCTCCCCACAGGGACAGATACGCAGTATTTT. The variable domain in full, completed from reference TRBV5-1 and TRBJ2-3, reads KAGVTQTPRYLIKTRGQQVTLSCSPISGHRSVSWYQQTPGQGLQFLFEYFSETQRNKGNFPGRFSGRQFSNSRSEMNVSTLELGDSALYLCASRLPTGTDTQYFGPGTRLTVL.